Presented here are 32 T cell receptor beta chains from one specimen sequenced in a study of tumor-infiltrating lymphocytes in primary liver carcinoma. The investigators made TCR beta cDNA from 400 to 550 ng total RNA, using a constant-region primer. The TCR beta library was amplified through three nested multiplex PCR rounds in a modified ARM-PCR procedure. Each of the first two PCR rounds ran approximately 10 cycles with TRBV1-TRBV30 forward and C-beta reverse primers. A single record per CDR3 protein comes from TCRdb applying MiXCR to the multiplex PCR reads. Of about 20,000 distinct CDR3 sequences in the sample, roughly 80% were seen once. Both RNA and DNA were isolated together from approximately 20-30 mg of bulk tissue that had not been sorted. The sequenced material came from liver tumor tissue from sampling region 4. The subset: tumor region T4, right-lateral pole. The receptor source for this set is a woman aged 30 to 39 with primary liver carcinoma and hepatitis B virus infection.

Regarding this clonotype: Germline is not matched at one junction end, which may reflect a read error. This chain uses TRBV4-3 with TRBJ2-1, with TRBD2 matching 7 bases. CDR1 is LGHNA and CDR2 is YSLEER in the germline V gene. The CDR3 has 16 amino acids. CDR3 DNA sequence: TGCGCCATCAGCCATGATTGGGACTACGTCTACAATGAGCAGTTCTTC. It is translated as CAISHDWDYVYNEQFF.

This clonotype is medium-sized (0.01 to 0.1%) in the sample. CDR3 residues: CASSLDARQYEQYF. Here the CDR3 DNA reads TGTGCCAGCAGCTTAGATGCCAGACAGTACGAGCAGTACTTC. J is TRBJ2-7 and V is TRBV7-8; possibly TRBD1 for D (5 bases). V was cut by 1 base and J by 4 bases, with 11 bases left in between. Germline V gives CDR1 SGHVS, CDR2 FQNEAQ. This CDR3 has 14 residues.

The chain recombines TRBV11-2 with TRBJ2-5, with D unresolved. V gave up 4 bases and J gave up 9 bases, with 18 bases separating them. CDR3 length equals 14 residues. Per germline, CDR1 SGHAT and CDR2 FQNNGV. The CDR3 sequence is CASSSPRIWQAQYF. The CDR3 DNA is TGTGCCAGCAGCTCCCCGAGGATCTGGCAGGCCCAGTACTTC.

The genes are TRBV10-3 and TRBJ2-1; D is unresolved. CDR3 size: 14 residues. Trimming pared 5 bases from V and 14 bases from J, leaving 22 bases between. The germline V gene has CDR1 ENHRY and CDR2 SYGVKD. The CDR3 DNA reads TGTGCCATCAGTCCCACGGCGACCCGAGATGGGAAGTTCTTC. Its translation is CAISPTATRDGKFF.

As regards this clonotype: The final CDR3 position lacks the conserved phenylalanine or tryptophan, pointing to a likely read error. V is TRBV9 and J is TRBJ1-5; TRBD1 might be the D (6 bases). The CDR3 length is 13 residues. CDR1 and CDR2 from the germline V gene are SGDLS and YYNGEE. The CDR3 DNA reads as TGTACCAGCATCGAGGGGGTCGGTCAGCCCCAGCATCTT. Its protein is CTSIEGVGQPQHL.

A note on this clonotype: Its ends do not fully match the called genes, so a read error is possible. The V and J genes are TRBV4-2 and TRBJ2-7; 10 bases align to TRBD1. The CDR3 is 18 amino acids. From germline, CDR1 is LGHNA and CDR2 YNFKEQ. The CDR3 DNA reads TGTGCCAGGATCCAGGAACACCTAGGACAGGGGGGACCGCGCGAGCAGTATTTC. Its translation: CARIQEHLGQGGPREQYF.

On this clonotype: Since the CDR3 does not end with the conserved phenylalanine or tryptophan, this likely comes from a read error. The DNA is omitted, as the CDR3 cannot be located on it reliably, and the CDR3 follows TCRdb's listing. The chain joins TRBV5-5 to TRBJ2-4; the D call in the table, TRBD2, was not verified against the DNA. The CDR3 length is 17 residues, termini included. Germline V gene lookup returns CDR1 SGHKS and CDR2 YYEKEE (reference sequence). The CDR3: CASSLVGVREGSDIQHY.

This clonotype was recorded many times. This sequence joins TRBV9 and TRBJ2-1; no clear D gene. Trimming removed 0 bases from V and 4 bases from J, with 5 bases in between. The CDR3 is 13 amino acids. Germline CDR1 reads SGDLS; CDR2 reads YYNGEE. The chain's CDR3 is CASSVDLYNEQFF. The CDR3 DNA sequence: TGTGCCAGCAGCGTAGATCTGTACAATGAGCAGTTCTTC.

Comments on this clonotype: One junction end does not reproduce the germline sequence, and a read error may be involved. The J gene is TRBJ2-3, the V gene TRBV4-3; 7 bases align to TRBD2. The germline V gene encodes CDR1 LGHNA and CDR2 YSLEER. This CDR3 is built from 18 residues. This CDR3 reads CANSREGLAEGPTDTQYF. The CDR3 region has the DNA TGCGCCAACAGCCGAGAAGGTCTAGCGGAAGGGCCAACAGATACGCAGTATTTT.

With regard to this clonotype: One junction end does not reproduce the germline sequence, and a read error may be involved. The rearrangement links TRBV4-3 to TRBJ2-3; no reliable D call. There are 16 residues in the CDR3. The germline V gene encodes CDR1 LGHNA and CDR2 YSLEER. CDR3 sequence reads: CTSSQGFAGARLTQYF. CDR3 sequence (DNA): TGCACCAGCAGCCAAGGTTTTGCCGGAGCCAGGCTTACGCAGTATTTT.

Of note for this clonotype: The junction shows a germline mismatch at one end, possibly a read error. The V gene is TRBV30, the J gene TRBJ2-2, with 7 bases identical to TRBD2. Germline values: CDR1 GTSNPN, CDR2 SVGIG (reference sequence). The CDR3 loop spans 13 amino acids. CDR3 sequence (DNA): TGTGCCTGGAGTGTGGAGGGCAGCGGGGAGCCGTTTTTT. Protein sequence: CAWSVEGSGEPFF.

About this clonotype itself: Mismatch with germline at one junction end may stem from a read error. V gene TRBV29-1 combines with J gene TRBJ1-1; D might be TRBD1 (5 bases). CDR3 length: 12 amino acids. Germline V gene data show CDR1 as SQVTM and CDR2 as ANQGSEA. The CDR3 region has the DNA TGCAGCGTCGAGACAGTAAGCACTGGAGCTTTCTTT. Protein sequence: CSVETVSTGAFF. Complete variable domain (other parts from reference TRBV29-1 and TRBJ1-1): SAVISQKPSRDICQRGTSLTIQCQVDSQVTMMFWYRQQPGQSLTLIATANQGSEATYESGFVIDKFPISRPNLTFSTLTVSNMSPEDSSIYLCSVETVSTGAFFGQGTRLTVV.

In the case of this clonotype: In this CDR3 the conserved last residue, phenylalanine or tryptophan, is missing, so a read error is likely. V usage is TRBV14 and J usage is TRBJ2-7; 8 positions match TRBD1. The ends lost 9 bases at V and 8 bases at J; junction bases unmatched: 12. The CDR3 sequence is 13 residues long. Germline CDR1 SGHDN, CDR2 FVKESK. CDR3 in amino acids: CASSLGQGEKQYL. As DNA, the CDR3 is TGTGCCAGTAGTCTAGGACAGGGAGAGAAGCAGTACTTA.

Turning to this clonotype: Just one base apart from a much larger clone, this may be a read error. The chain uses TRBV29-1 and TRBJ2-5, with TRBD2 matching over 10 bases. CDR1 and CDR2 (germline): SQVTM, ANQGSEA. The CDR3 consists of 15 residues. CDR3 sequence reads: CSTRCGLAGEETQYF. The CDR3 DNA reads as TGCAGCACCCGGTGCGGGCTAGCGGGAGAAGAGACCCAGTATTTC.

A remark on this clonotype: One end of the junction varies from germline; a read error may be responsible. The chain combines TRBV5-4 with TRBJ2-6; D is uncertain. Germline CDR1 and CDR2: SGHNT and YYREEE (reference sequence). The CDR3 length is 14 residues. CDR3 bases: TGTGCCAGCAGCTTGGCGGCTGGGCCCAACGTCCCGACTTTC. Encoded protein: CASSLAAGPNVPTF.

Comments on this clonotype: An end of the junction differs from the germline gene, which may be a read error. CDR3 DNA sequence: TGCGCCAGCAGTCAGTTTATTAGCGGGAGAGCAGATGCGCAGTATTTT. The encoded protein is CASSQFISGRADAQYF. The chain is built from TRBV4-3 and TRBJ2-3; 9 positions agree with TRBD2. This CDR3 is built from 16 residues. Per germline, CDR1 LGHNA and CDR2 YSLEER.

A remark on this clonotype: At one of its ends the junction is not consistent with the germline gene, which may arise from a read error. This chain links TRBV6-5 with TRBJ2-2; 9 bases match TRBD1. Germline values: CDR1 MNHEY, CDR2 SVGAGI. This CDR3 spans 15 amino acids. The chain's CDR3 is CASSPGTGLTGDLFF. The CDR3 nucleotides are TGTGCCAGCAGTCCGGGGACAGGGCTCACCGGGGACCTGTTTTTT.

On this clonotype itself: At one boundary the junction diverges from the germline segment, which might be a read error. The chain carries TRBV5-4 and TRBJ2-3; D gene ambiguous. This CDR3 region has 17 residues. Germline CDR1 SGHNT, CDR2 YYREEE (reference sequence). CDR3 bases: TGTGCCAGCAGCGTACACGGGCACCCTCCACCCACAGATATGCAGTATTTT. This sequence encodes CASSVHGHPPPTDMQYF.

The chain is built from TRBV11-2 and TRBJ1-6; 10 nucleotides line up with TRBD1. CDR1 and CDR2 from the germline V gene are SGHAT and FQNNGV. The V gene end was trimmed by 8 bases and the J gene end by 8 bases; junction bases not matched to a gene: 6. CDR3 size: 14 residues. This CDR3 is CASGKGTGDSPLHF. The CDR3 region has the DNA TGTGCCAGCGGGAAAGGGACAGGGGATTCACCCCTCCACTTT. The full variable domain, rest sourced from reference TRBV11-2 and TRBJ1-6, is EAGVAQSPRYKIIEKRQSVAFWCNPISGHATLYWYQQILGQGPKLLIQFQNNGVVDDSQLPKDRFSAERLKGVDSTLKIQPAKLEDSAVYLCASGKGTGDSPLHFGNGTRLTVT.

Remarks on this clonotype: A much larger clone differs by one base, so this may be a read error. The rearrangement links TRBV7-9 to TRBJ2-7; TRBD1 matches at 9 bases. The CDR3 spans 12 residues. The germline gives CDR1 SEHNR, CDR2 FQNEAQ (reference sequence). DNA of the CDR3: TGTACCACCGGGACAGGGTACCACGAGAAGTACTTC. Amino acids: CTTGTGYHEKYF.

This clonotype is a singleton in its sample. The junction does not match germline at one end; this may be a read error. The V gene is TRBV6-5, the J gene TRBJ1-1; a weak D match, TRBD1 (6 bases). CDR1 is MNHEY and CDR2 is SVGAGI in the germline V gene. This CDR3 region has 13 residues. CDR3 loop: CTSSWYRDAEVFF. Written as DNA, the CDR3 is TGTACCAGCAGTTGGTACAGGGACGCTGAAGTTTTCTTT.

With regard to this clonotype: The CDR3 does not end in the conserved phenylalanine or tryptophan, so this is likely a read error. The chain links TRBV30 to TRBJ2-5; D is possibly TRBD1 or TRBD2 (5 bases each). The CDR3 runs 13 residues. Trimming took off 1 base at V and 5 bases at J, with 11 bases between the two ends. Germline assignment: CDR1 GTSNPN and CDR2 SVGIG (reference sequence). The DNA for the CDR3 is TGTGCCTGGAGTGGGGGGTATGGGGAGACCCAGTACCCC. It encodes CAWSGGYGETQYP.

Turning to this clonotype: At one boundary the junction diverges from the germline segment, which might be a read error. The rearrangement links TRBV5-6 to TRBJ1-6; no reliable D call. Looked up from germline, CDR1 is SGHDT and CDR2 is YYEEEE. The CDR3 consists of 14 residues. The CDR3: CAGRLVVLGSPLHF. The CDR3, as DNA: TGTGCCGGCAGGTTGGTAGTACTGGGATCACCCCTCCACTTT.

Points on this clonotype: One end of the junction does not line up with germline, which may come from a read error. This sequence joins TRBV11-3 and TRBJ2-3; D gene unclear. The DNA end favors TRBJ1-5, so the J call may be wrong. The CDR3 spans 14 residues. Germline-derived CDR1 and CDR2 are SGHNT and YENEEA. The CDR3 sequence: CASRLDGPTDTQHF. Here the CDR3 DNA reads TGTGCCAGCAGATTAGATGGGCCCACAGATACACAGCATTTT.

Points on this clonotype: One end of the junction varies from germline; a read error may be responsible. The chain links TRBV7-9 to TRBJ1-2, with D hard to call. The CDR3 covers 15 residues. Germline assignment: CDR1 SEHNR and CDR2 FQNEAQ (reference sequence). CDR3 in amino acids: CPSSPSGNRIIGYTF. CDR3 nucleotide sequence: TGTCCCAGCAGCCCCAGCGGGAACCGCATAATTGGCTACACCTTC. The full variable domain, its missing parts supplied by reference TRBV7-9 and TRBJ1-2, is DTGVSQNPRHKITKRGQNVTFRCDPISEHNRLYWYRQTLGQGPEFLTYFQNEAQLEKSRLLSDRFSAERPKGSFSTLEIQRTEQGDSAMYLCPSSPSGNRIIGYTFGSGTRLTVV.

A few counts support this clonotype. J is TRBJ1-2 and V is TRBV6-5; TRBD1 matches at 7 bases. The germline V gene encodes CDR1 MNHEY and CDR2 SVGAGI. Trimming cost V 11 bases and J 4 bases; bases outside gene matches: 10. This CDR3 comprises 13 residues. In nucleotides, the CDR3 is TGTGCCGGTAGAAGGGGGCAGGGCTATGGCTACACCTTC. Translating gives CAGRRGQGYGYTF.

As regards this clonotype: Germline is not matched at one junction end, which may reflect a read error. V gene TRBV5-6 combines with J gene TRBJ2-1; possibly TRBD2 for D (5 bases). The CDR3 is 14 amino acids. Per germline, CDR1 SGHDT and CDR2 YYEEEE. The CDR3 is CGSRLRGSLNEQFF. The DNA of the CDR3 is TGTGGCAGCCGGCTACGGGGATCCCTAAATGAGCAGTTCTTC. Combining the CDR3 with reference TRBV5-6 and TRBJ2-1 gives the whole variable domain DAGVTQSPTHLIKTRGQQVTLRCSPKSGHDTVSWYQQALGQGPQFIFQYYEEEERQRGNFPDRFSGHQFPNYSSELNVNALLLGDSALYLCGSRLRGSLNEQFFGPGTRLTVL.

Worth noting for this clonotype: One junction end disagrees with the germline gene, perhaps due to a read error. As DNA, the CDR3 is TGTGACTGGAGAGGTCAGGAGGATACCGGGGAGCTGTTTTTT. Residues: CDWRGQEDTGELFF. This chain connects TRBV30 to TRBJ2-2; TRBD2 might be the D (5 bases). Germline CDR1 GTSNPN, CDR2 SVGIG (reference sequence). The CDR3 has 14 residues.

The rearrangement uses TRBV6-5 and TRBJ2-7; no clear D. Trimming left V 7 bases short and J 0 bases short, with 16 bases between. In germline, CDR1 is MNHEY, CDR2 SVGAGI. This CDR3 has 15 amino acids. The CDR3 loop reads CASNYKESSSYEQYF. CDR3 nucleotide sequence: TGTGCCAGCAACTACAAGGAGAGCAGCTCCTACGAGCAGTACTTC.

Remarks on this clonotype: The CDR3 does not end in the conserved phenylalanine or tryptophan, so this is likely a read error. This chain's CDR3 is CASNPGNTYEQYL. The DNA of the CDR3 is TGTGCCAGCAACCCCGGGAACACTTACGAGCAGTACCTC. The chain is built from TRBV11-2 and TRBJ2-7, with D maybe TRBD2 (5 bases). The germline CDR1 and CDR2 sequences are SGHAT and FQNNGV. This CDR3 is 13 amino acids long. Trimming stripped 7 bases from V and 4 bases from J, with 14 bases between.

In the case of this clonotype: One end of the junction is discordant with germline, which a read error may explain. V and J are TRBV5-6 and TRBJ1-4; no reliable D call. CDR1 and CDR2 from the germline V gene are SGHDT and YYEEEE. This CDR3 spans 14 amino acids. As DNA, the CDR3 is TGCGCCAGCAGCTTGGCTTGGCTGGGTGAAAAACTGTTTTTT. As protein: CASSLAWLGEKLFF.

About this clonotype: An end of the junction differs from the germline gene, which may be a read error. The chain has TRBV5-5 and TRBJ2-4, with 7 bases identical to TRBD2. The germline V gene encodes CDR1 SGHKS and CDR2 YYEKEE (reference sequence). The CDR3 is made up of 17 amino acids. This chain's CDR3 is CASSLVGMWEGSDTQYF. The CDR3 DNA follows: TGCGCCAGCAGCTTAGTAGGAATGTGGGAGGGGTCGGACACTCAGTACTTC.